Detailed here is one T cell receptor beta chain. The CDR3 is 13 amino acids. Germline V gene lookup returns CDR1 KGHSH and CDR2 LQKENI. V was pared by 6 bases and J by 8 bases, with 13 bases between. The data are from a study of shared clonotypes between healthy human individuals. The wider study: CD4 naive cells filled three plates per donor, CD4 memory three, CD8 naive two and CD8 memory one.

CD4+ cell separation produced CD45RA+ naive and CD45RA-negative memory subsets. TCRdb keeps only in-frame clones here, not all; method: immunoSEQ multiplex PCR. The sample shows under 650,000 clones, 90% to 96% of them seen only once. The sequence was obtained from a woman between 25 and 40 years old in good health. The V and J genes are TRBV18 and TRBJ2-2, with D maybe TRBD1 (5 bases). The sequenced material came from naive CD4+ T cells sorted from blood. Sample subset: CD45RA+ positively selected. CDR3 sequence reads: CASSLTVPGELFF. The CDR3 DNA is TGTGCCAGCTCGCTGACAGTCCCTGGGGAGCTGTTTTTT.